The 21 T cell receptor beta chains presented below share a single source sample, sequenced in a study of molecular identifiers for immune sequencing clone quantification. MiXCR, run by TCRdb on the PCR reads, gives a single entry per CDR3 protein. The data show about 54,000 distinct CDR3 sequences, about 25% seen once. The sample consisted of naive CD8+ T cells from blood, with Jurkat cell RNA spiked in. Specified subset: FACS-sorted CD8+CD4-CCR7+CD45RA+ naive T cells. Source of these receptors: a human donor in good health. Some libraries in this study had Jurkat cell RNA spiked in.

This clonotype was counted many times. V is TRBV29-1 and J is TRBJ1-1; 10 bases align to TRBD1. Unmatched junction bases numbered 9, after V lost 1 base and J lost 4 bases. Germline CDR1 reads SQVTM; CDR2 reads ANQGSEA. CDR3 length equals 16 residues. The CDR3 loop is CSVEATDRGYSTEAFF. The CDR3 bases are TGCAGCGTTGAAGCTACGGACAGGGGGTACAGCACTGAAGCTTTCTTT. Combining the CDR3 with reference TRBV29-1 and TRBJ1-1 gives the whole variable domain SAVISQKPSRDICQRGTSLTIQCQVDSQVTMMFWYRQQPGQSLTLIATANQGSEATYESGFVIDKFPISRPNLTFSTLTVSNMSPEDSSIYLCSVEATDRGYSTEAFFGQGTRLTVV.

This clonotype was picked up many times. The rearrangement joins TRBV30 to TRBJ1-1, with D uncertain. Per the germline V gene, CDR1 is GTSNPN and CDR2 is SVGIG (reference sequence). This CDR3 spans 11 amino acids. This CDR3 is CAEGLSGEAFF. The CDR3 coding sequence is TGTGCAGAAGGACTTTCCGGGGAAGCTTTCTTT.

A remark on this clonotype: Since a much larger clone is just one base distant, this may be a read error. The J gene is TRBJ2-6, the V gene TRBV7-9; D remains ambiguous. Germline V gives CDR1 SEHNR, CDR2 FQNEAQ (reference sequence). This CDR3 has 18 amino acids. The CDR3 nucleotides are TGTGCCGGCAGATCTCCGACAAACCGCATCTCTGGGGCCAACGTCCTGACTTTC. Protein: CAGRSPTNRISGANVLTF.

As regards this clonotype: It is likely a read error, because the conserved phenylalanine at the end of the CDR3 is missing. This chain joins TRBV28 and TRBJ2-7; 10 positions match TRBD2. This CDR3 comprises 16 residues. With 5 bases clipped from V and 7 bases from J, the junction kept 14 bases outside the gene matches. Germline assignment: CDR1 MDHEN and CDR2 SYDVKM. The CDR3 sequence: CASSPQLAGEESEQYS. The CDR3 DNA is TGTGCCAGCAGTCCCCAGCTAGCGGGAGAGGAAAGTGAGCAGTACTCC.

In the case of this clonotype: One junction end does not reproduce the germline sequence, and a read error may be involved. The chain is built from TRBV20-1 and TRBJ2-7; tentatively, D is TRBD2 (5 bases). Germline CDR1 is DFQATT and CDR2 is SNEGSKA (reference sequence). The CDR3 consists of 13 residues. CDR3 in amino acids: CGARADYSYEQYF. The CDR3 DNA follows: TGCGGTGCTAGAGCAGACTACTCCTACGAGCAGTACTTC.

Concerning this clonotype: This may be a read error: a much more frequent sequence differs by one nucleotide. V is TRBV28 and J is TRBJ1-5, with TRBD1 matching 7 bases. The CDR3 has 15 residues. V gave up 5 bases and J gave up 2 bases; unmatched junction bases: 6. Per germline, CDR1 MDHEN and CDR2 SYDVKM. The CDR3 spells CASSTIQGGNQPQHF. As DNA, the CDR3 is TGTGCCAGCAGTACTATCCAGGGGGGCAATCAGCCCCAGCATTTT.

This clonotype was detected many times. The rearrangement uses TRBV4-1 and TRBJ1-1, with no clear D. CDR3 length equals 13 residues. V was clipped by 2 bases and J by 6 bases, with 10 bases between them. Germline V gene sequence: CDR1 MGHRA, CDR2 YSYEKL. CDR3 protein: CASSQPSGAEAFF. The CDR3 DNA reads TGCGCCAGCAGCCAACCCAGTGGGGCTGAAGCTTTCTTT.

As regards this clonotype: A single base separates this from a much larger clone, so it may be a read error. The chain couples TRBV6-1 to TRBJ2-7, with D perhaps TRBD2 (5 bases). V dropped 6 bases and J dropped 5 bases, with 11 bases sitting between them. This CDR3 region has 12 residues. Germline V CDR1 and CDR2: MNHNS, SASEGT. The CDR3: CASRARANEQYF. The CDR3 DNA reads as TGTGCCAGCAGAGCGAGGGCCAACGAGCAGTACTTC.

As concerns this clonotype: A much larger clone lies a single base off, so this may be a read error. This chain links TRBV20-1 with TRBJ2-7; 8 bases map to TRBD2. Germline V gene sequence: CDR1 DFQATT, CDR2 SNEGSKA (reference sequence). The CDR3 consists of 13 residues. CDR3 bases: TGCAGTGTTAGAACGGGGGGGTCCTACGAGCAGTACTTC. Translation: CSVRTGGSYEQYF.

This clonotype was seen repeatedly, ten times or more. The chain combines TRBV3-1 with TRBJ1-4, with D unresolved. The V end lost 0 bases, the J end lost 4 bases, and 9 bases lay between the germline ends. The germline V gene encodes CDR1 LGHDT and CDR2 YNNKEL (reference sequence). The CDR3 has 15 residues. The CDR3, as DNA: TGTGCCAGCAGCCAAGATAGCGGGAATAATGAAAAACTGTTTTTT. Amino acid sequence: CASSQDSGNNEKLFF.

The chain couples TRBV4-3 to TRBJ2-7, with 15 bases aligning to TRBD2. J was trimmed by 6 bases and V by 0 bases; bases with no gene match: 6. The germline gives CDR1 LGHNA, CDR2 YSLEER. The CDR3 is 17 residues long. CDR3 nucleotide sequence: TGCGCCAGCAGCCAAGACGCCCGGACTAGCGGGAGGGTCGAGCAGTACTTC. Translation gives CASSQDARTSGRVEQYF.

The sample holds many counts of this clonotype. The rearrangement links TRBV27 to TRBJ2-5, with TRBD2 identical over 13 bases. Germline CDR1 reads MNHEY; CDR2 reads SMNVEV (reference sequence). After removal of 4 bases from V and 3 bases from J, the junction contained 2 bases not matched to a gene. CDR3 size: 15 residues. Here the CDR3 reads CASSWGTSGKETQYF. DNA for the CDR3: TGTGCCAGCAGTTGGGGGACTAGCGGGAAAGAGACCCAGTACTTC.

In this sample, this clonotype turned up many times. The chain joins TRBV27 to TRBJ2-5; either TRBD1 or TRBD2 may supply D (5 bases each). The CDR3 has 16 residues. Germline lookup yields CDR1 MNHEY and CDR2 SMNVEV (reference sequence). V lost 4 bases and J 1 base, leaving 16 bases between the germline ends. CDR3 sequence reads: CASSSLGAPSQETQYF. DNA for the CDR3: TGTGCCAGCAGTTCCCTCGGGGCCCCGAGCCAAGAGACCCAGTACTTC.

This clonotype was observed at least ten times. This chain links TRBV5-4 with TRBJ2-5; D possibly corresponds to TRBD2 (5 bases). This CDR3 spans 13 amino acids. V lost 4 bases and J 5 bases, leaving 12 bases between the germline ends. Germline loops: CDR1 SGHNT, CDR2 YYREEE (reference sequence). Written as DNA, the CDR3 is TGTGCCAGCAGCGTTCTACCGGGGGAGACCCAGTACTTC. As protein: CASSVLPGETQYF.

Ten or more counts support this clonotype. The chain employs TRBV14 and TRBJ2-5; D gene uncertain. The CDR3 consists of 16 residues. V shed 4 bases and J shed 0 bases, with 15 bases lying between them. From germline, CDR1 is SGHDN and CDR2 FVKESK. The CDR3 nucleotides are TGTGCCAGCAGCCTAACCACCTCACCGTACCAAGAGACCCAGTACTTC. Protein product: CASSLTTSPYQETQYF. The full variable domain, rest sourced from reference TRBV14 and TRBJ2-5, is EAGVTQFPSHSVIEKGQTVTLRCDPISGHDNLYWYRRVMGKEIKFLLHFVKESKQDESGMPNNRFLAERTGGTYSTLKVQPAELEDSGVYFCASSLTTSPYQETQYFGPGTRLLVL.

This clonotype was seen only a few times. The J gene is TRBJ1-5, the V gene TRBV27, with D possibly being TRBD1 (5 bases). Germline V gene lookup returns CDR1 MNHEY and CDR2 SMNVEV (reference sequence). V shed 8 bases and J shed 0 bases, with 11 bases lying between them. CDR3 length: 14 residues. CDR3 nucleotide sequence: TGTGCCAGCCGCACAGGCAATAGCAATCAGCCCCAGCATTTT. The encoded protein is CASRTGNSNQPQHF.

V usage is TRBV6-2 or TRBV6-3 and J usage is TRBJ2-1; D not certain. The V gene lost 3 bases and the J gene lost 10 bases, with 10 bases spanning the gap. Germline V gene lookup returns CDR1 MNHEY and CDR2 SVGEGT. The CDR3 loop spans 12 amino acids. The CDR3 loop is CASSYGIGEQFF. CDR3 nucleotide sequence: TGTGCCAGCAGTTATGGTATAGGGGAGCAGTTCTTC.

In regard to this clonotype: This sequence may be a read error, since a much larger clone differs from it by one base. The rearrangement joins TRBV3-1 to TRBJ2-3; D unclear. The CDR3 is 15 amino acids. Trimming removed 0 bases at V and 1 base at J, with 8 bases between. In germline, CDR1 is LGHDT, CDR2 YNNKEL (reference sequence). The CDR3 loop is CASSQDVYCTDTQYF. The DNA for the CDR3 is TGTGCCAGCAGCCAAGATGTTTACTGCACAGATACGCAGTATTTT.

The sample holds many counts of this clonotype. The chain uses TRBV9 and TRBJ2-2; TRBD2 is a possible D gene (6 bases). Germline V gene data show CDR1 as SGDLS and CDR2 as YYNGEE. CDR3 length: 17 amino acids. The V and J ends lost 3 bases and 5 bases respectively, with 20 bases between them. CDR3 protein: CASSEAPGEVWTGELFF. In nucleotides, the CDR3 is TGTGCCAGCAGCGAGGCCCCGGGGGAAGTATGGACCGGGGAGCTGTTTTTT.

There are many counts of this clonotype. J is TRBJ2-1 and V is TRBV11-2; D may be TRBD2 (6 bases). Looked up from germline, CDR1 is SGHAT and CDR2 is FQNNGV. V gave up 7 bases and J gave up 0 bases, with 10 bases separating them. The CDR3 loop spans 14 amino acids. CDR3 amino acids: CASIAGTSYNEQFF. CDR3 DNA sequence: TGTGCCAGCATTGCGGGGACCTCCTACAATGAGCAGTTCTTC.

With regard to this clonotype: A read error may account for a junction end that differs from germline. This sequence joins TRBV6-5 and TRBJ2-2, with a tentative D call TRBD2 (5 bases). Germline loops: CDR1 MNHEY, CDR2 SVGAGI. The CDR3 sequence is 11 residues long. The CDR3 sequence is CASRTTGKLFF. The CDR3, as DNA: TGTGCCAGCAGAACGACCGGGAAGCTATTTTTT.